A single T cell receptor (beta chain) is shown here with its context. Deletions cut 4 bases from V and 2 bases from J, with 26 bases between. The CDR3 is made up of 19 amino acids. CDR1 is MNHEY and CDR2 is SVGEGT in the germline V gene. Participant-given clinical history determined each cohort assignment. The study counted Cohort 3 donors as recovered given two negative PCRs, clearance, or symptom resolution. Authors' processing steps: Scientists estimated how many nucleated cells there were by amplifying reference gene primers. Libraries were prepared by immunoSEQ multiplex PCR; TCRdb keeps only in-frame clonotypes and omits some of them. V, J and clone size derive from that table, while D and trimming were established from the DNA sequence. The table includes roughly 130,000 clones, 80% to 90% detected once. The data are from a study of blood T cell repertoires in COVID-19. Overall study context: Spain, Italy and the United States supplied samples that represented acute and convalescent COVID-19.

The rearrangement joins TRBV6-2 or TRBV6-3 to TRBJ1-2, with D tentatively TRBD1 (5 bases). The sequence was obtained from a woman in her forties or fifties who had recovered from COVID-19. Input material: PBMCs or T cells enriched from blood (not recorded which). The CDR3 loop reads CASSSTLFGTGVRNYGYTF. The CDR3 DNA follows: TGTGCCAGCAGTTCCACGCTTTTCGGGACGGGGGTCCGGAACTATGGCTACACCTTC.